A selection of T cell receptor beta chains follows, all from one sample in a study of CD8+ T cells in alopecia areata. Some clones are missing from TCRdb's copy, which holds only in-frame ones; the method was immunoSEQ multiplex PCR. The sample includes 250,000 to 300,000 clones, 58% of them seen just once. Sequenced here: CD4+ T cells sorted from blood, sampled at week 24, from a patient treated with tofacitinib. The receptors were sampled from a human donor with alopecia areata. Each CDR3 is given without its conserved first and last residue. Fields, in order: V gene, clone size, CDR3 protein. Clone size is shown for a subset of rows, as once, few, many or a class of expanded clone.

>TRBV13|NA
ASSLGGAPSTDTQY
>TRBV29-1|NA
SVPGPLNLGTQY
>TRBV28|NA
ASSLLAGDRANEQF
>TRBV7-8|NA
ASTSNRGPNYGYT
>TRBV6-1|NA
ASSEVRRGSTEAF
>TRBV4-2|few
ASSQVGSSGASAYNEQF
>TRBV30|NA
AWSGTDLLTNYGYT
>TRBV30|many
AWTRGINQPQH
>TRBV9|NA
ASSGDLRAFNEQY
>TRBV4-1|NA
ASSQEERTDTQY
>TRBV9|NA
ASSSLDRGLNIQY
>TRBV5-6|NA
ASSSFTDTQY
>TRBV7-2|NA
ASSLGIKSGEQY
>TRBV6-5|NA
ASSPLPGTDTQY
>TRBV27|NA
ASLSGTGGTQY
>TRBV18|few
ASSPSGTEGIQY
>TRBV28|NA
ASAKTRQETQY
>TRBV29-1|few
SVSWDRANEQY